These 2 T cell receptor beta chains were sequenced from one sample in a study of vaccination and CD4 T cells after COVID-19. Documented treatment: approximately 9-day PBMC culture with coronavirus spike peptide pools or control peptides (ViraFEST assay). These receptors' targets are unknown. The Oncomine TCR Beta short-read assay was applied to DNA of cultured CD4+ T cells. TCRdb analysed the PCR reads with MiXCR anew, one entry per CDR3 protein. The sample lists about 20,000 distinct CDR3 sequences, around two fifths occurring once. Sequencing was carried out using CD4+ T cells from blood, cultured in vitro. All receptors derive from a human donor who had recovered from COVID-19.

This clonotype was seen more than once but under ten times. The chain employs TRBV7-9 and TRBJ2-7; 10 bases line up with TRBD1. There are 14 residues in the CDR3. V shed 2 bases, J shed 5 bases, and the junction held 3 bases outside the gene matches. CDR1 and CDR2 from the germline V gene are SEHNR and FQNEAQ (reference sequence). The CDR3 loop reads CASSLRGQGNEQYF. As DNA, the CDR3 is TGTGCCAGCAGCTTAAGGGGACAGGGGAACGAGCAGTACTTC.

The chain is built from TRBV18 and TRBJ2-3; D is possibly TRBD1 (5 bases). This CDR3 spans 13 amino acids. Germline assignment: CDR1 KGHSH and CDR2 LQKENI. The V end was cut by 1 base, the J end by 5 bases, with 7 bases between. The CDR3 DNA sequence: TGTGCCAGCTCACCACAGGGGTTAGATACGCAGTATTTT. Protein product: CASSPQGLDTQYF.